These 27 T cell receptor beta chains share one sample of origin, sequenced in a study of response to subunit inactivated influenza vaccine. TCRdb recomputed calls from the RT-PCR reads with MiXCR, one row per CDR3 protein. This sample has about 780,000 distinct CDR3 sequences; around 18% occur once, and the top ten carry about a tenth. The sample here was PBMCs from blood, taken roughly 5 days after vaccination. These receptors all come from a man aged 50 to 60 who received an inactivated influenza vaccine.

The chain carries TRBV3-1 and TRBJ2-7, with D tentatively TRBD1 (5 bases). CDR1 and CDR2 (germline): LGHDT, YNNKEL (reference sequence). With 2 bases removed from V and 6 bases from J, the gap between germline ends came to 8 bases. The CDR3 contains 12 residues. The DNA of the CDR3 is TGTGCCAGCAGCCAACAGGGCATCGAGCAGTACTTC. This gives the protein CASSQQGIEQYF.

Worth noting for this clonotype: The junction differs from germline at one of its ends, possibly a read error. The genes are TRBV7-7 and TRBJ2-2; tentative D call: TRBD2 (6 bases). There are 14 residues in the CDR3. Per the germline V gene, CDR1 is SSHAT and CDR2 is FNYEAQ (reference sequence). The DNA of the CDR3 is TGTGCTAGCAGCTGGACACGGGGGACCGGGGAGCTGTTTTTT. This sequence encodes CASSWTRGTGELFF.

The table lists this clonotype with a few counts. This chain connects TRBV5-6 to TRBJ2-3; TRBD2 might be the D (6 bases). The germline gives CDR1 SGHDT, CDR2 YYEEEE. This CDR3 spans 16 amino acids. V lost 2 bases, J lost 0 bases, and 13 bases lay in between. The chain's CDR3 is CASSFDSGTSTDTQYF. In DNA form, the CDR3 reads TGTGCCAGCAGCTTTGATAGCGGCACTAGCACAGATACGCAGTATTTT.

The chain is built from TRBV20-1 and TRBJ2-3, with 8 bases that match TRBD2. Germline V gene lookup returns CDR1 DFQATT and CDR2 SNEGSKA (reference sequence). The CDR3 length is 16 residues. J gave up 5 bases and V 1 base, and 11 bases lay outside the gene matches. CDR3 nucleotides: TGCAGTGCTAGAGCTCGCCCAGCGGGGGTCCGAGATACGCAGTATTTT. The encoded protein is CSARARPAGVRDTQYF.

CDR3 sequence (DNA): TGTGCCAGCAGTGACCCGGGACAGGAGCAGTTCTTC. This sequence encodes CASSDPGQEQFF. The J gene is TRBJ2-1, the V gene TRBV2; 7 nucleotides match TRBD1. Germline CDR1 is SNHLY and CDR2 is FYNNEI. The CDR3 spans 12 residues. The V and J ends lost 3 bases and 10 bases, in that order; junction bases with no gene match: 3.

The sample holds a few counts of this clonotype. The chain links TRBV28 to TRBJ2-1; possibly TRBD2 for D (6 bases). Trimming removed 2 bases from V and 7 bases from J, with 15 bases in between. The germline V gene has CDR1 MDHEN and CDR2 SYDVKM. The CDR3 runs 15 residues. CDR3 in DNA: TGTGCCAGCAGTTTAAGGAGGGGCTTTAGAAATGAGCAGTTCTTC. Its translation: CASSLRRGFRNEQFF.

The genes are TRBV10-3 and TRBJ1-2; no clear D gene. Per the germline V gene, CDR1 is ENHRY and CDR2 is SYGVKD. CDR3 length equals 14 residues. Trimming took off 3 bases at V and 3 bases at J, with 11 bases between the two ends. CDR3 sequence reads: CAISESAVDYGYTF. The DNA of the CDR3 is TGTGCCATCAGTGAATCGGCAGTCGACTATGGCTACACCTTC.

This clonotype came up a few times. V usage is TRBV5-1 and J usage is TRBJ2-5; D may be TRBD1 or TRBD2 (6 bases each). The CDR3 is 15 amino acids. Per the germline V gene, CDR1 is SGHRS and CDR2 is YFSETQ. V was shortened by 2 bases and J by 2 bases, with 13 bases between the two germline ends. Here the CDR3 DNA reads TGCGCCAGCAGCTTTGGGGGGACACCACAAGAGACCCAGTACTTC. It translates to CASSFGGTPQETQYF.

The chain links TRBV6-5 to TRBJ2-7; TRBD2 aligns across 12 bases. This CDR3 region has 15 residues. The V and J ends lost 2 bases and 8 bases, in that order; junction bases with no gene match: 7. Germline CDR1 MNHEY, CDR2 SVGAGI. The CDR3 spells CASSYGSSGGAQQYF. In DNA form, the CDR3 reads TGTGCCAGCAGTTACGGTTCTAGCGGGGGGGCCCAGCAGTACTTC.

The chain is built from TRBV28 and TRBJ2-2; D may be TRBD2 (6 bases). The germline gives CDR1 MDHEN, CDR2 SYDVKM. The CDR3 spans 13 residues. The V gene lost 11 bases and the J gene lost 5 bases, with 15 bases spanning the gap. The CDR3 is CAGGDYVTGELFF. Here the CDR3 DNA reads TGTGCCGGAGGGGATTACGTAACCGGGGAGCTGTTTTTT.

The chain is built from TRBV6-2 or TRBV6-3 and TRBJ2-6; 7 bases line up with TRBD1. J lost 4 bases, V lost 5 bases, and 11 bases had no gene match. Germline loops: CDR1 MNHEY, CDR2 SVGEGT. The CDR3 is 17 residues long. CDR3 DNA: TGTGCCAGCAGTCGAGACAGGGCTTTCTCCGGGGCCAACGTCCTGACTTTC. As protein: CASSRDRAFSGANVLTF.

J is TRBJ2-7 and V is TRBV9, with 11 bases aligning to TRBD2. This CDR3 has 13 residues. Germline assignment: CDR1 SGDLS and CDR2 YYNGEE. V shed 7 bases, J shed 4 bases, and the junction held 4 bases outside the gene matches. This CDR3 reads CASGSGGAYEQYF. CDR3 nucleotides: TGTGCCAGCGGTAGCGGGGGGGCATACGAGCAGTACTTC.

This clonotype was detected a few times. This chain links TRBV12-3 or TRBV12-4 with TRBJ2-1, with no clear D. V lost 6 bases, J lost 5 bases, and 20 bases lay in between. This CDR3 has 16 amino acids. CDR3 DNA: TGTGCCAGCAGCTCCCTAGACCGTGCTTCCCACAATGAGCAGTTCTTC. Protein sequence: CASSSLDRASHNEQFF.

This clonotype has only a few counts. V and J are TRBV29-1 and TRBJ1-2; D remains unclear. From germline, CDR1 is SQVTM and CDR2 ANQGSEA. Trimming took off 6 bases at V and 2 bases at J, with 7 bases between the two ends. This CDR3 spans 11 amino acids. The CDR3 loop is CSVGFNYGYTF. CDR3 DNA: TGCAGCGTGGGATTCAACTATGGCTACACCTTC.

The genes are TRBV27 and TRBJ2-5, with D perhaps matching TRBD1 (6 bases). Deletions cut 5 bases from V and 6 bases from J, with 13 bases between. The CDR3 has 13 residues. Germline V gene data show CDR1 as MNHEY and CDR2 as SMNVEV (reference sequence). In nucleotides, the CDR3 is TGTGCCAGCAGTCCCAGTTGGGGGCAGACCCAGTACTTC. Protein: CASSPSWGQTQYF.

This clonotype came up a few times. The chain combines TRBV15 with TRBJ1-6; the D gene is possibly TRBD1 (5 bases). The V gene lost 1 base and the J gene lost 6 bases, with 10 bases spanning the gap. The CDR3 has 15 amino acids. Germline CDR1 and CDR2: LNHNV and YYDKDF (reference sequence). In DNA, the CDR3 is TGTGCCACCAGCAGAGGAGGGGCCGTTAATTCACCCCTCCACTTT. It translates to CATSRGGAVNSPLHF.

This chain links TRBV10-3 with TRBJ2-5, with 8 nucleotides matching TRBD2. The CDR3 length is 14 residues. Germline-derived CDR1 and CDR2 are ENHRY and SYGVKD. V was clipped by 10 bases and J by 4 bases; unmatched bases: 11. DNA of the CDR3: TGTGCCACCGCGGGGGGAGGATACGGAGAGACCCAGTACTTC. This codes for CATAGGGYGETQYF.

This clonotype came up a few times. This chain joins TRBV20-1 and TRBJ2-3, with D uncertain. CDR3 length: 15 amino acids. V was cut by 0 bases and J by 2 bases, with 12 bases left in between. CDR1 and CDR2 (germline): DFQATT, SNEGSKA (reference sequence). The CDR3 DNA reads TGCAGTGCTAGAGATATGTTACTATACACAGATACGCAGTATTTT. It yields the protein CSARDMLLYTDTQYF.

This clonotype was seen more than once but under ten times. V and J are TRBV6-1 and TRBJ2-3, with TRBD1 identical over 8 bases. CDR1 is MNHNS and CDR2 is SASEGT in the germline V gene. The CDR3 is 16 residues long. The ends lost 4 bases at V and 0 bases at J; junction bases unmatched: 6. The CDR3 bases are TGTGCCAGCAGTGCTAGACAGGGGCGTAGCACAGATACGCAGTATTTT. It encodes CASSARQGRSTDTQYF.

The chain employs TRBV5-4 and TRBJ2-7; tentatively, D is TRBD2 (6 bases). V shed 4 bases and J shed 2 bases, with 16 bases lying between them. The CDR3 has 15 residues. The germline V gene encodes CDR1 SGHNT and CDR2 YYREEE (reference sequence). The CDR3 is CASSPGSRGTYEQYF. In DNA form, the CDR3 reads TGTGCCAGCAGCCCCGGTTCCCGGGGGACCTACGAGCAGTACTTC. Variable domain in full (rest from reference TRBV5-4 and TRBJ2-7): ETGVTQSPTHLIKTRGQQVTLRCSSQSGHNTVSWYQQALGQGPQFIFQYYREEENGRGNFPPRFSGLQFPNYSSELNVNALELDDSALYLCASSPGSRGTYEQYFGPGTRLTVT.

The CDR3 bases are TGTGCCAGCAGTCCCCCGCAGCGGGGGATTGTCTACGAGCAGTACTTC. This encodes CASSPPQRGIVYEQYF. This chain joins TRBV28 and TRBJ2-7; 8 nucleotides align to TRBD2. J was trimmed by 3 bases and V by 5 bases; bases with no gene match: 12. Germline CDR1 MDHEN, CDR2 SYDVKM. CDR3 length equals 16 residues.

V is TRBV5-1 and J is TRBJ1-1; D might be TRBD1 (5 bases). The CDR3 extends over 14 amino acids. From germline, CDR1 is SGHRS and CDR2 YFSETQ. Trimming pared 4 bases from V and 4 bases from J, leaving 14 bases between. The CDR3 reads CASSPGPFGTEAFF. The DNA of the CDR3 is TGCGCCAGCAGCCCGGGGCCTTTCGGCACTGAAGCTTTCTTT.

This clonotype showed up just a few times. The chain carries TRBV5-1 and TRBJ2-2; D is possibly TRBD1 or TRBD2 (5 bases each). Looked up from germline, CDR1 is SGHRS and CDR2 is YFSETQ. Trimming removed 5 bases from V and 3 bases from J, with 8 bases in between. The CDR3 has 13 residues. This chain's CDR3 is CASRLGDTGELFF. CDR3 sequence (DNA): TGCGCCAGCAGACTAGGGGACACCGGGGAGCTGTTTTTT.

This clonotype was found a few times. V is TRBV6-1 and J is TRBJ2-2; 10 nucleotides line up with TRBD2. The V gene's germline CDR1 is MNHNS and CDR2 SASEGT. The CDR3 runs to 15 residues. J gave up 4 bases and V 6 bases, and 5 bases lay outside the gene matches. In DNA, the CDR3 is TGTGCCAGCAGCTGGACTAGCGGTATCACCGGGGAGCTGTTTTTT. This translates into CASSWTSGITGELFF.

This clonotype turned up a few times. V gene TRBV20-1 combines with J gene TRBJ2-7; perhaps TRBD1 as D (5 bases). Germline V lookup: CDR1 DFQATT, CDR2 SNEGSKA (reference sequence). The CDR3 runs 15 residues. V lost 0 bases to trimming and J lost 0 bases, with 12 bases between them. The CDR3 nucleotides read TGCAGTGCTAGAGATGGGCAGGGCCCCTCCTACGAGCAGTACTTC. As protein: CSARDGQGPSYEQYF.

The V call is TRBV20-1, the J call TRBJ2-7; a possible D gene is TRBD2 (7 bases). The V gene lost 6 bases and the J gene lost 3 bases, with 18 bases spanning the gap. CDR3 length equals 14 residues. Germline V lookup: CDR1 DFQATT, CDR2 SNEGSKA (reference sequence). CDR3 residues: CSALGGVPLYEQYF. For the CDR3, the DNA is TGCAGTGCCCTAGGGGGGGTCCCCCTCTACGAGCAGTACTTC.

This clonotype has more than one count but fewer than ten. The V call is TRBV29-1, the J call TRBJ2-2; 8 positions match TRBD1. Germline CDR1 and CDR2: SQVTM and ANQGSEA. J gave up 5 bases and V 5 bases, and 7 bases lay outside the gene matches. This CDR3 spans 14 amino acids. In nucleotides, the CDR3 is TGCAGCGTTACAGGACAGGGTAGGACCGGGGAGCTGTTTTTT. This encodes CSVTGQGRTGELFF.